The rows below give T cell receptor beta chains drawn from one sample of a study of blood T cells in healthy people across ages. TCRdb passed the 5' RACE reads through MiXCR, listing each CDR3 protein once. In the table there are a few hundred thousand distinct CDR3 sequences, 27% of which are singletons. Input material: blood. The origin of the receptors is a woman between 65 and 79 years old in good health. Both conserved end residues are part of each CDR3. D genes are given only for firm matches. The size field is filled for only some rows; it gives once, few, many or a size class.

D gene	V gene	J gene	clone size	CDR3 DNA	CDR3 protein
-	TRBV6-2/TRBV6-3	TRBJ1-2	-	TGTGCCAGCAGCGTCTCCTTCATAAGCGGCTACACCTTC	CASSVSFISGYTF
TRBD1	TRBV25-1	TRBJ2-5	-	TGTGCCAGCAGTGAATTGGGGACAGGGGAACGTGAGACCCAGTACTTC	CASSELGTGERETQYF
-	TRBV20-1	TRBJ2-1	-	TGCAGTTCACGGCTTGCGGGGCCTCTAAATGAGCAGTTCTTC	CSSRLAGPLNEQFF
-	TRBV29-1	TRBJ1-2	-	TGCAGCGTCCCTCCCGAGGGGAACTATGGCTACACCTTC	CSVPPEGNYGYTF
-	TRBV11-3	TRBJ2-1	-	TGTGCCAGCAGCCCTAGGGCCCCCAATGAGCAGTTCTTC	CASSPRAPNEQFF
TRBD2	TRBV7-2	TRBJ2-4	-	TGTGCCAGCAGCCCTTTGACTAGCTTTGGGGTTTTTGCCAAAAACATTCAGTACTTC	CASSPLTSFGVFAKNIQYF
TRBD1	TRBV20-1	TRBJ1-6	-	TGCAGTGCTAGTTCCAGGGGGATTGGACAATCACCCCTCCACTTT	CSASSRGIGQSPLHF
TRBD1	TRBV7-2	TRBJ2-7	few	TGTGCCAGCAGCTTAAGGGTGACAGGGGACTACGAGCAGTACTTC	CASSLRVTGDYEQYF
-	TRBV4-2	TRBJ1-2	-	TGTGCCAGCAGCCAAGAACAGGCGACCTATGGCTACACCTTC	CASSQEQATYGYTF
-	TRBV30	TRBJ1-1	-	TGTGCCTGGAGTGTGGGCACTGAAGCTTTCTTT	CAWSVGTEAFF
-	TRBV27	TRBJ1-1	few	TGCGCCAGCGGTATCCTGGGGCCCGGGGACACTGAAGCTTTCTTT	CASGILGPGDTEAFF
TRBD2	TRBV10-3	TRBJ2-3	-	TGTGCCATCAGCCACAAAGCGGGGGGGCACACAGATACGCAGTATTTT	CAISHKAGGHTDTQYF
TRBD1	TRBV28	TRBJ1-3	once	TGTGCCAGCAGATCCGGACAGGGGGCTTTGGACACCATATATTTT	CASRSGQGALDTIYF
-	TRBV20-1	TRBJ2-3	few	TGCAGTGCTAGCCTTAGCGACGGCTCAGATACGCAGTATTTT	CSASLSDGSDTQYF
-	TRBV20-1	TRBJ1-2	-	TGCAGTGCTCGACAGAATCCTTTCTATGGCTACACCTTC	CSARQNPFYGYTF
TRBD2	TRBV5-1	TRBJ2-1	few	TGCGCCAGCAGCCGGGGCGGGGGGGCGTATAATAACAATGAGCAGTTCTTC	CASSRGGGAYNNNEQFF
-	TRBV4-2	TRBJ2-1	few	TGTGCCAGCAGCCAAGTCAGTTCCAATGAGCAGTTCTTC	CASSQVSSNEQFF
-	TRBV12-3/TRBV12-4	TRBJ2-5	few	TGTGCCAGCAGTTCATGGGTCGGGGGTCAGGAGACCCAGTACTTC	CASSSWVGGQETQYF
-	TRBV6-5	TRBJ1-6	-	TGTGCCAGCAGTCCCCAGGAGAATTCACCCCTCCACTTT	CASSPQENSPLHF
TRBD1	TRBV12-3/TRBV12-4	TRBJ1-2	few	TGTACCAGCAGTTTAGGGGCAGGGGGATATGGCTACACCTTC	CTSSLGAGGYGYTF
-	TRBV6-2/TRBV6-3	TRBJ2-5	many	TGTGCCAGCAGTTTCCACCAAGAGACCCAGTACTTC	CASSFHQETQYF
-	TRBV13	TRBJ1-2	-	TGTGCCAGCAGCTTACGGCTGGGCACTCTCTATGGCTACACCTTC	CASSLRLGTLYGYTF
-	TRBV5-1	TRBJ2-1	-	TGCGCCAGCAGGATCAACCGGGACCGCCAACTCAATGAGCAGTTCTTC	CASRINRDRQLNEQFF